This T cell receptor (beta chain) was recovered during a study of sequential checkpoint blockade in melanoma. The overall study: Arm A got nivolumab then ipilimumab; arm B the reverse, 1:1.

Looked up from germline, CDR1 is MNHNS and CDR2 is SASEGT. This CDR3 is built from 15 residues. Sequenced by immunoSEQ multiplex PCR; TCRdb stores in-frame clones only, minus some. The table has roughly 10,000 clones, 55% to 70% seen once. Regarding treatment: randomized to nivolumab then ipilimumab (arm A) or the reverse (arm B). DNA-damaging chemotherapy had not been given to any patient beforehand. Live CD3+CD8+ CD19− CD56− cells were sorted from PBMCs. The gene calls are TRBV6-1 and TRBJ2-5, with 9 bases aligning to TRBD2. The end of the DNA is better explained by TRBJ2-7, so the J call may be wrong. The source is a human donor with melanoma. The source was CD8+ T cells sorted from blood (inferred from file names), collected from a patient given nivolumab and ipilimumab in sequence. Here the CDR3 reads CASRPGLAVLYEQYF. The DNA for the CDR3 is TGTGCCAGCAGGCCGGGACTAGCAGTTCTATACGAGCAGTACTTC.